The 31 T cell receptor beta chains below were found in one sample sequenced in a study of immune reconstitution after stem cell transplant in scleroderma. TCRdb re-called the RT-PCR reads with MiXCR, one entry per CDR3 protein. This sample yields more than 2,500 distinct CDR3 sequences, of which 3.6% are seen a single time; under 3.5% belongs to the top ten. Sampling was conducted before or after autologous hematopoietic stem cell transplantation (not recorded which). All receptors derive from a human donor with systemic sclerosis.

This clonotype is large within its sample. As DNA, the CDR3 is TGTGCCAGCAGGACATCGACAGGGTATACGCATGGCTACACCTTC. Translating it yields CASRTSTGYTHGYTF. J is TRBJ1-2 and V is TRBV28; 7 nucleotides agree with TRBD1. V was pared by 6 bases and J by 6 bases, with 13 bases of the junction left unmatched. The CDR3 runs 15 residues. Germline loops: CDR1 MDHEN, CDR2 SYDVKM.

This clonotype is judged medium-sized (0.01 to 0.1%). The V gene is TRBV7-2, the J gene TRBJ1-3; weak D call: TRBD1 (5 bases). This CDR3 has 15 amino acids. Trimming removed 5 bases at V and 0 bases at J, with 11 bases between. The germline gives CDR1 SGHTA, CDR2 FQGNSA. CDR3 bases: TGTGCCAGCAGCGTGTTCGGGGGCTCTGGAAACACCATATATTTT. It specifies CASSVFGGSGNTIYF. The full variable domain, in which reference TRBV7-2 and TRBJ1-3 provide the parts outside the CDR3, is GAGVSQSPSNKVTEKGKDVELRCDPISGHTALYWYRQSLGQGLEFLIYFQGNSAPDKSGLPSDRFSAERTGGSVSTLTIQRTQQEDSAVYLCASSVFGGSGNTIYFGEGSWLTVV.

This clonotype is medium-sized by share. The chain links TRBV27 to TRBJ2-7; D unclear. V lost 10 bases to trimming and J lost 0 bases, with 7 bases between them. Germline V gene data show CDR1 as MNHEY and CDR2 as SMNVEV (reference sequence). This CDR3 is built from 11 residues. The CDR3 nucleotides read TGTGCCACCGCAAGCTCCTACGAGCAGTACTTC. It encodes CATASSYEQYF.

This clonotype is categorized as large. V usage is TRBV7-6 and J usage is TRBJ1-1; no clear D gene. Germline lookup yields CDR1 SGHVS and CDR2 FNYEAQ. With 2 bases removed from V and 7 bases from J, the gap between germline ends came to 14 bases. This CDR3 is 14 amino acids long. The CDR3 here is CASSLRRSPIEAFF. The CDR3 DNA sequence: TGTGCCAGCAGCTTACGTCGATCCCCCATTGAAGCTTTCTTT.

Worth noting for this clonotype: One base away lies a much larger clone, so this may be a sequencing read error. V gene TRBV12-3 or TRBV12-4 combines with J gene TRBJ2-7; TRBD1 agrees at 10 bases. V shed 8 bases, J shed 4 bases, and the junction held 5 bases outside the gene matches. The CDR3 is made up of 13 amino acids. CDR3 amino acids: CASDRQGAYEQYF. The CDR3 nucleotides read TGTGCCAGCGACAGACAGGGGGCGTACGAGCAGTACTTC.

By sample fraction, this clonotype is medium-sized. The chain couples TRBV29-1 to TRBJ2-5, with no clear D. Germline CDR1 SQVTM, CDR2 ANQGSEA. This CDR3 region has 12 residues. Trimming left V 2 bases short and J 5 bases short, with 9 bases between. CDR3 bases: TGCAGCGTTGAACCTGTAGGGGAGACCCAGTACTTC. The encoded protein is CSVEPVGETQYF.

This clonotype is deemed medium-sized. The chain links TRBV29-1 to TRBJ2-5, with 16 nucleotides matching TRBD2. CDR1 and CDR2 from the germline V gene are SQVTM and ANQGSEA. V lost 5 bases, J lost 12 bases, and 9 bases stayed unmatched. CDR3 size: 14 residues. The CDR3 loop is CSVPKGLAGGPEYF. Here the CDR3 DNA reads TGCAGCGTTCCAAAGGGACTAGCGGGGGGGCCGGAGTACTTC.

This clonotype is judged medium-sized. The chain has TRBV7-2 and TRBJ2-7; D gene ambiguous. Germline CDR1 reads SGHTA; CDR2 reads FQGNSA. V was clipped by 2 bases and J by 7 bases, with 12 bases between them. The CDR3 extends over 13 amino acids. CDR3 loop: CASSLLPYWEQYV. The CDR3 DNA is TGTGCCAGCAGCTTATTGCCCTACTGGGAGCAGTACGTC.

In its sample, this clonotype is medium-sized. A read error may produce the germline difference seen at one junction end. The rearrangement joins TRBV29-1 to TRBJ2-7; possibly TRBD1 or TRBD2 for D (6 bases each). The CDR3 totals 12 residues. Germline V gives CDR1 SQVTM, CDR2 ANQGSEA. The CDR3 loop reads CSVARGPYEQYF. Here the CDR3 DNA reads TGCAGTGTTGCCCGGGGGCCCTACGAGCAGTACTTC.

This clonotype is medium-sized (0.01 to 0.1%) within its sample. The rearrangement joins TRBV5-1 to TRBJ2-3, with 7 bases lining up with TRBD1. Looked up from germline, CDR1 is SGHRS and CDR2 is YFSETQ. This CDR3 comprises 15 residues. V lost 7 bases to trimming and J lost 4 bases; unmatched junction nucleotides: 12. The CDR3 loop reads CASGRQGRLSDTQYF. The CDR3 DNA sequence: TGCGCCAGCGGTCGACAGGGTCGTCTTTCAGATACGCAGTATTTT.

This clonotype is labeled as medium-sized. The V and J genes are TRBV10-3 and TRBJ2-1; tentatively, D is TRBD2 (6 bases). This CDR3 contains 17 residues. V was trimmed by 5 bases and J by 4 bases, leaving 21 bases between them. Germline lookup yields CDR1 ENHRY and CDR2 SYGVKD. The CDR3 reads CAISLSSGVGVYNEQFF. CDR3 DNA: TGTGCCATCAGTCTCTCTTCGGGAGTCGGGGTATACAATGAGCAGTTCTTC.

This clonotype ranks as medium-sized. This chain links TRBV20-1 with TRBJ1-1; 8 bases align to TRBD1. This CDR3 comprises 13 residues. J was trimmed by 6 bases and V by 6 bases; bases with no gene match: 9. Germline values: CDR1 DFQATT, CDR2 SNEGSKA (reference sequence). CDR3: CSAAGQVLPEAFF. The CDR3 DNA reads TGCAGTGCAGCGGGACAGGTCTTACCTGAAGCTTTCTTT.

This clonotype is medium-sized in the sample. V usage is TRBV20-1 and J usage is TRBJ2-3; tentative D call: TRBD2 (7 bases). Trimming left V 5 bases short and J 4 bases short, with 10 bases between. Looked up from germline, CDR1 is DFQATT and CDR2 is SNEGSKA (reference sequence). CDR3 length: 12 residues. The CDR3, as DNA: TGCAGTGCTGAGGGGGGGGCAGATACGCAGTATTTT. It codes for CSAEGGADTQYF.

By share, this clonotype ranks as medium-sized. The rearrangement joins TRBV20-1 to TRBJ1-5; D is undetermined. V shed 1 base and J shed 1 base, with 11 bases lying between them. The CDR3 contains 15 residues. From germline, CDR1 is DFQATT and CDR2 SNEGSKA (reference sequence). CDR3 DNA sequence: TGCAGTGCTAGAGTGCCCGGGAGGAGCAATCAGCCCCAGCATTTT. This codes for CSARVPGRSNQPQHF.

A note on this clonotype: A read error may explain this, as a much larger clone is one base away. V is TRBV20-1 and J is TRBJ2-1, with a tentative D call TRBD1 (5 bases). CDR1 and CDR2 (germline): DFQATT, SNEGSKA (reference sequence). Trimming shortened V by 7 bases and J by 0 bases, and 10 bases separated the two germline ends. The CDR3 loop spans 13 amino acids. CDR3 sequence (DNA): TGCAGTGTCGACAGACACTCCTACAATGAGCAGTTCTTC. Translating it yields CSVDRHSYNEQFF.

By sample share, this clonotype is medium-sized. CDR3 loop: CASSNFGGDSGNTIYF. The CDR3 region has the DNA TGTGCCAGCTCCAACTTCGGGGGCGACTCTGGAAACACCATATATTTT. The V call is TRBV18, the J call TRBJ1-3; D might be TRBD1 (6 bases). The CDR3 is 16 residues long. Germline-derived CDR1 and CDR2 are KGHSH and LQKENI. Trimming took off 6 bases at V and 0 bases at J, with 15 bases between the two ends.

Within the sample, this clonotype is medium-sized. The rearrangement links TRBV7-9 to TRBJ2-2; D gene ambiguous. The CDR3 sequence is 16 residues long. The germline V and J ends were trimmed by 5 bases and 3 bases, with 16 bases remaining between them. The germline CDR1 and CDR2 sequences are SEHNR and FQNEAQ (reference sequence). DNA for the CDR3: TGTGCCAGCAGCAGCTCAAGGGCCGAGTACACCGGGGAGCTGTTTTTT. As protein: CASSSSRAEYTGELFF.

This clonotype is deemed medium-sized. V is TRBV20-1 and J is TRBJ1-1, with D unresolved. V was pared by 3 bases and J by 1 base, with 3 bases between. The length of the CDR3 is 11 residues. Germline-derived CDR1 and CDR2 are DFQATT and SNEGSKA (reference sequence). Here the CDR3 reads CSASTNTEAFF. As DNA, the CDR3 is TGCAGTGCTAGCACGAACACTGAAGCTTTCTTT.

This clonotype is medium-sized in the sample. This rearrangement joins TRBV18 to TRBJ1-1; D remains ambiguous. V was pared by 0 bases and J by 0 bases, with 11 bases between. Germline V gene sequence: CDR1 KGHSH, CDR2 LQKENI. The CDR3 loop spans 16 amino acids. CDR3 sequence: CASSPPLAFMNTEAFF. The CDR3 coding sequence is TGTGCCAGCTCACCACCTTTGGCCTTCATGAACACTGAAGCTTTCTTT.

Judged by abundance, this clonotype is medium-sized. An end of the junction differs from the germline gene, which may be a read error. V is TRBV29-1 and J is TRBJ1-2, with a weak D call TRBD1 (6 bases). The CDR3 has 9 residues. Germline V gene lookup returns CDR1 SQVTM and CDR2 ANQGSEA. The CDR3 DNA reads TGCAGCGTCTACGCAGGGGAGGCCTTC. Its translation is CSVYAGEAF.

By proportion, this clonotype is medium-sized. This chain connects TRBV4-3 to TRBJ2-1; a possible D gene is TRBD2 (6 bases). The CDR3 covers 14 residues. V shed 3 bases and J shed 7 bases, with 13 bases lying between them. Germline V gene data show CDR1 as LGHNA and CDR2 as YSLEER. The CDR3 DNA reads TGCGCCAGCAGCCACTCACCTGGGGGGAATGAGCAGTTCTTC. Translation gives CASSHSPGGNEQFF.

This clonotype is labeled medium-sized. This sequence joins TRBV29-1 and TRBJ2-7; no definite D call. CDR1 is SQVTM, CDR2 ANQGSEA, per germline. V lost 1 base and J 5 bases, leaving 12 bases between the germline ends. This CDR3 spans 13 amino acids. DNA for the CDR3: TGCAGCGTTGAAGGGCAGGTTCCCCACGAGCAGTACTTC. It encodes CSVEGQVPHEQYF.

In its sample, this clonotype ranks as medium-sized. CDR3 in amino acids: CASSSRRGTITTDTQYF. DNA of the CDR3: TGTGCCAGCAGCTCCCGGAGGGGCACCATCACCACAGATACGCAGTATTTT. The chain combines TRBV7-2 with TRBJ2-3, with D possibly TRBD2 on 6 matching bases. V gave up 4 bases and J gave up 2 bases, with 19 bases separating them. Germline V gene sequence: CDR1 SGHTA, CDR2 FQGNSA. CDR3 length: 17 amino acids. The complete variable domain, with remaining parts taken from reference TRBV7-2 and TRBJ2-3, reads GAGVSQSPSNKVTEKGKDVELRCDPISGHTALYWYRQSLGQGLEFLIYFQGNSAPDKSGLPSDRFSAERTGGSVSTLTIQRTQQEDSAVYLCASSSRRGTITTDTQYFGPGTRLTVL.

In its sample, this clonotype ranks as medium-sized. The V call is TRBV5-1, the J call TRBJ1-1, with D unclear. The germline V and J ends were trimmed by 0 bases and 5 bases, with 8 bases remaining between them. Germline assignment: CDR1 SGHRS and CDR2 YFSETQ. CDR3 length: 13 residues. CDR3 in amino acids: CASSLEAKTEAFF. CDR3 nucleotide sequence: TGCGCCAGCAGCTTGGAGGCAAAGACTGAAGCTTTCTTT.

In its sample, this clonotype ranks as medium-sized. The chain uses TRBV5-1 and TRBJ2-7; 9 bases are a match to TRBD1. Germline loops: CDR1 SGHRS, CDR2 YFSETQ. The CDR3 contains 15 residues. The V segment lost 4 bases and the J segment 3 bases; nucleotides outside the gene matches: 8. This CDR3 reads CASSLDWDRVYEQYF. CDR3 DNA sequence: TGCGCCAGCAGCCTAGACTGGGACAGGGTCTACGAGCAGTACTTC.

This clonotype was observed a few times. The J gene is TRBJ2-5, the V gene TRBV29-1; 7 nucleotides line up with TRBD2. Germline V gene lookup returns CDR1 SQVTM and CDR2 ANQGSEA. J gave up 4 bases and V 7 bases, and 6 bases lay outside the gene matches. The CDR3 has 12 amino acids. This CDR3 reads CSGGGRGETQYF. CDR3 sequence (DNA): TGCAGCGGGGGGGGACGGGGAGAGACCCAGTACTTC. Based on the CDR3 plus reference TRBV29-1 and TRBJ2-5, the full variable domain is SAVISQKPSRDICQRGTSLTIQCQVDSQVTMMFWYRQQPGQSLTLIATANQGSEATYESGFVIDKFPISRPNLTFSTLTVSNMSPEDSSIYLCSGGGRGETQYFGPGTRLLVL.

This clonotype is medium-sized. The CDR3 region has the DNA TGTGCCAGCAGTCCCCTGGACGGTAGCAATCAGCCCCAGCATTTT. Amino acids: CASSPLDGSNQPQHF. The V gene is TRBV28, the J gene TRBJ1-5; D uncertain. V lost 5 bases to trimming and J lost 0 bases, with 11 bases between them. Germline V CDR1 and CDR2: MDHEN, SYDVKM. The CDR3 is made up of 15 amino acids.

By sample share, this clonotype is medium-sized (0.01 to 0.1%). V is TRBV5-1 and J is TRBJ2-3, with 8 bases lining up with TRBD2. This CDR3 region has 16 residues. Germline trimming cut 4 bases from V and 1 base from J; bases unmatched to any gene: 8. Germline CDR1 and CDR2: SGHRS and YFSETQ. The CDR3 spells CASSRLAGRGTDTQYF. The CDR3 DNA sequence: TGCGCCAGCAGCAGATTAGCGGGAAGGGGCACAGATACGCAGTATTTT.

Judged by abundance, this clonotype is medium-sized. The J gene is TRBJ2-1, the V gene TRBV7-2, with a tentative D call TRBD1 (5 bases). The V end was cut by 4 bases, the J end by 7 bases, with 8 bases between. The CDR3 extends over 12 amino acids. The germline gives CDR1 SGHTA, CDR2 FQGNSA. Written as DNA, the CDR3 is TGTGCCAGCAGCTCCCACAGGAATGAGCAGTTCTTC. Translation: CASSSHRNEQFF.

Note on this clonotype: A much larger clone differs from this one at a single base, so this may be a read error. The CDR3 region has the DNA TGTGCCGGCAGCCAAACCAACAATCAGCCCCAGCATTTT. This codes for CAGSQTNNQPQHF. V usage is TRBV14 and J usage is TRBJ1-5; no firm D call. The CDR3 totals 13 residues. The germline V gene encodes CDR1 SGHDN and CDR2 FVKESK.

This clonotype ranks as medium-sized (0.01 to 0.1%). The rearrangement uses TRBV5-1 and TRBJ2-5, with 10 bases lining up with TRBD1. Germline V lookup: CDR1 SGHRS, CDR2 YFSETQ. The CDR3 is 15 residues long. J was trimmed by 5 bases and V by 5 bases; bases with no gene match: 9. The CDR3 region has the DNA TGCGCCAGCAGGGCCCGGGACAGGGGTCCGGAGACCCAGTACTTC. It encodes CASRARDRGPETQYF.